The source of this T cell receptor (beta chain) is a study of blood T cell repertoires in COVID-19. Trimming left V 10 bases short and J 2 bases short, with 18 bases between. CDR3 length: 15 amino acids. The germline CDR1 and CDR2 sequences are MNHEY and SVGAGI. Clones were read by immunoSEQ multiplex PCR, and TCRdb kept only the in-frame ones, dropping some. This sample carries about 190,000 clones, 82% of them seen once, and the ten largest clones take approximately 8%. Sequencing was performed on peripheral blood. J is TRBJ2-1 and V is TRBV6-5, with D maybe TRBD2 (6 bases). The clonotype was recovered from a woman aged 55-70 years with COVID-19, enrolled during active disease. CDR3 amino acids: CATGPGLLTYNEQFF. DNA for the CDR3: TGTGCCACCGGACCGGGACTCCTTACCTACAATGAGCAGTTCTTC.